The rows below give T cell receptor beta chains drawn from one sample of a study of blood T cell repertoires in COVID-19. Sequenced by immunoSEQ multiplex PCR; TCRdb stores in-frame clones only, minus some. The repertoire holds a few hundred thousand clones, almost 85% seen once, with 7.2% in the top ten. The sample consisted of peripheral blood. These receptors were taken from a human donor in a cohort sampled during active COVID-19. Each CDR3 is given with its conserved first and last residue. A D gene is named only where the DNA matches it firmly. Size tells how often a clone was seen (once, few, many) or the class of an expanded clone, and some rows leave it out.

D | J | size | V | CDR3 | DNA
. | TRBJ1-1 | . | TRBV24-1 | CATSEQGQTEAFF | TGTGCCACCAGTGAGCAGGGGCAAACTGAAGCTTTCTTT
. | TRBJ2-6 | . | TRBV18 | CASSPPSNVLTF | TGTGCCAGCTCACCGCCCAGCAACGTCCTGACTTTC
. | TRBJ1-2 | once | TRBV5-4 | CASSLDPTGTNYGYTF | TGTGCCAGCAGCTTGGATCCGACAGGAACTAACTATGGCTACACCTTC
TRBD1 | TRBJ2-7 | . | TRBV5-8 | CASSPRDRAIEQYF | TGTGCCAGCAGCCCCCGGGACAGGGCTATCGAGCAGTACTTC
. | TRBJ2-2 | . | TRBV30 | CAWSLITGELFF | TGTGCCTGGAGTCTTATCACCGGGGAGCTGTTTTTT
. | TRBJ2-1 | once | TRBV6-1 | CASSEEASYEQFF | TGTGCCAGCAGTGAAGAGGCTAGCTATGAGCAGTTCTTC
. | TRBJ2-7 | once | TRBV24-1 | CATSEGGAGKDEQYF | TGTGCCACCAGTGAAGGGGGGGCAGGTAAGGACGAGCAGTACTTC
. | TRBJ1-1 | few | TRBV10-3 | CAISESGATEAFF | TGTGCCATCAGTGAGTCGGGGGCTACCGAAGCTTTCTTT
. | TRBJ1-1 | . | TRBV7-9 | CASSHARGDRTEAFF | TGTGCCAGCAGCCACGCCCGGGGGGATAGGACTGAAGCTTTCTTT
TRBD1 | TRBJ1-1 | few | TRBV27 | CASSLRTGRTITEAFF | TGTGCCAGCAGTCTCCGGACAGGAAGAACAATTACTGAAGCTTTCTTT
. | TRBJ2-7 | few | TRBV10-3 | CAISEREMTYEQYF | TGTGCCATCAGTGAAAGGGAGATGACCTACGAGCAGTACTTC
. | TRBJ1-2 | once | TRBV6-5 | CASSAGTPVYGYTF | TGTGCCAGCAGCGCCGGGACACCCGTCTATGGCTACACCTTC
TRBD1 | TRBJ1-2 | . | TRBV7-9 | CASSLAQGDYGYTF | TGTGCCAGCAGCTTGGCCCAGGGGGACTATGGCTACACCTTC
. | TRBJ1-2 | . | TRBV11-2 | CASSFREKIYGYTF | TGTGCCAGCAGCTTTCGGGAAAAAATCTATGGCTACACCTTC
. | TRBJ2-1 | once | TRBV27 | CASSPWGVSSYNEQFF | TGTGCCAGCAGCCCTTGGGGGGTTAGCTCCTACAATGAGCAGTTCTTC
. | TRBJ2-3 | . | TRBV6-2/TRBV6-3 | CASSYSPGQTASTDTQYF | TGTGCCAGCAGTTACTCCCCCGGACAAACCGCAAGCACAGATACGCAGTATTTT
. | TRBJ1-4 | . | TRBV19 | CASSIGAPEKLFF | TGTGCCAGTAGTATAGGGGCTCCGGAAAAACTGTTTTTT
TRBD2 | TRBJ2-3 | . | TRBV5-4 | CASSKFAGGENSDTQYF | TGTGCCAGCAGCAAATTCGCCGGGGGGGAGAATTCAGATACGCAGTATTTT
. | TRBJ1-4 | few | TRBV5-1 | CASSLDRNEKLFF | TGCGCCAGCAGCTTGGACAGGAATGAAAAACTGTTTTTT
. | TRBJ1-1 | . | TRBV18 | CASSDSRNTEAFF | TGTGCCAGCTCGGACTCGAGGAACACTGAAGCTTTCTTT
TRBD2 | TRBJ2-7 | . | TRBV5-1 | CASSLIQAGYEQYF | TGCGCCAGCAGCTTGATTCAAGCGGGGTACGAGCAGTACTTC
. | TRBJ1-1 | . | TRBV13 | CASSSNPENLEAFF | TGTGCCAGCAGCTCAAATCCCGAGAACCTTGAAGCTTTCTTT
TRBD1 | TRBJ2-3 | . | TRBV19 | CASSIRDRGTDTQYF | TGTGCCAGTAGTATAAGGGACAGGGGGACAGATACGCAGTATTTT
. | TRBJ1-2 | . | TRBV21-1 | CASSTRQGEGYGYTF | TGTGCCAGCAGCACTCGACAGGGGGAAGGCTATGGCTACACCTTC
. | TRBJ1-3 | . | TRBV19 | CASSIIQGRIGNTIYF | TGTGCCAGTAGTATCATACAGGGAAGAATCGGAAACACCATATATTTT
. | TRBJ2-1 | . | TRBV5-4 | CASSSLAYEQFF | TGTGCCAGCAGCTCCTTAGCTTATGAGCAGTTCTTC
TRBD1 | TRBJ2-1 | . | TRBV11-1 | CASSLVRGLYNEQFF | TGTGCCAGCAGCTTAGTTAGGGGGCTCTACAATGAGCAGTTCTTC
TRBD1 | TRBJ1-2 | . | TRBV23-1 | CASSQSDRWGYGYTF | TGCGCCAGCAGTCAATCGGACAGGTGGGGATATGGCTACACCTTC
. | TRBJ1-5 | . | TRBV2 | CASSVGWGPNNQPQHF | TGTGCCAGCAGTGTCGGGTGGGGGCCTAACAATCAGCCCCAGCATTTT
TRBD1 | TRBJ2-1 | . | TRBV3-1/TRBV3-2 | CASSRLSRDRGNEQFF | TGTGCCAGCAGCAGGTTGTCCCGGGACAGGGGAAATGAGCAGTTCTTC
. | TRBJ2-1 | once | TRBV5-1 | CASSLNQDEQFF | TGCGCCAGCAGCTTGAACCAGGATGAGCAGTTCTTC
. | TRBJ1-6 | . | TRBV4-1 | CASSQDGGVNSPLHF | TGCGCCAGCAGCCAAGATGGGGGGGTGAATTCACCCCTCCACTTT
TRBD1 | TRBJ2-2 | . | TRBV9 | CASSAYRGQNTGELFF | TGTGCCAGCAGCGCATACAGGGGGCAGAACACCGGGGAGCTGTTTTTT
. | TRBJ2-1 | . | TRBV6-5 | CASSRIQGDNEQFF | TGTGCCAGCAGTCGAATCCAGGGTGACAATGAGCAGTTCTTC
. | TRBJ2-2 | . | TRBV24-1 | CATSDPDRFGTGELFF | TGTGCCACCAGTGATCCTGACAGATTCGGGACCGGGGAGCTGTTTTTT
. | TRBJ2-7 | . | TRBV14 | CASSQGRGLLRDEQYF | TGTGCCAGCAGCCAAGGGAGGGGGCTCCTGAGGGACGAGCAGTACTTC
TRBD2 | TRBJ2-1 | . | TRBV6-5 | CASSVAGTNEQFF | TGTGCCAGCAGCGTAGCGGGGACGAATGAGCAGTTCTTC
TRBD1 | TRBJ2-7 | . | TRBV19 | CASRIQGQGSYEQYF | TGTGCCAGTAGAATTCAGGGACAGGGTTCCTACGAGCAGTACTTC
TRBD1 | TRBJ2-3 | . | TRBV25-1 | CASSKTGSGDTQYF | TGTGCCAGCAGTAAGACAGGGTCGGGTGATACGCAGTATTTT
TRBD1 | TRBJ1-2 | many | TRBV5-1 | CASSRQGPQGGYTF | TGCGCCAGCAGCCGACAGGGCCCCCAAGGTGGCTACACCTTC
TRBD2 | TRBJ2-1 | . | TRBV7-9 | CASSFSAGINEQFF | TGTGCCAGCAGCTTTTCAGCGGGGATCAATGAGCAGTTCTTC
TRBD1 | TRBJ2-1 | . | TRBV5-1 | CASSLRQGTYNEQFF | TGCGCCAGCAGCCTTCGACAGGGTACCTACAATGAGCAGTTCTTC
. | TRBJ1-2 | . | TRBV20-1 | CSAPRDTGYTF | TGCAGTGCTCCCCGGGACACTGGCTACACCTTC
. | TRBJ2-7 | . | TRBV10-2 | CASMRASPYEQYF | TGCGCCAGCATGCGAGCCTCCCCCTACGAGCAGTACTTC
TRBD2 | TRBJ2-7 | . | TRBV6-1 | CASSEGGGDYEQYF | TGTGCCAGCAGTGAAGGCGGGGGGGATTACGAGCAGTACTTC
. | TRBJ1-4 | once | TRBV12-5 | CASGLDTYTVPTNEKLFF | TGTGCTAGTGGTTTGGACACATACACAGTCCCCACTAATGAAAAACTGTTTTTT
. | TRBJ1-5 | few | TRBV7-3 | CASSPGQNQPQHF | TGTGCCAGCAGCCCCGGACAGAATCAGCCCCAGCATTTT
TRBD1 | TRBJ1-4 | . | TRBV14 | CASSQDVGQGRRFEKLFF | TGTGCCAGCAGCCAAGATGTGGGACAGGGGAGAAGGTTTGAAAAACTGTTTTTT